The 12 T cell receptor beta chains below were found in one sample sequenced in a study of CD8 T cells in ankylosing spondylitis. Their target antigens are unknown. Study-wide points: It appeared that ankylosing spondylitis blood was characterized by a TCR beta motif of several highly homologous variants.

Using its own MiXCR run on the 5' RACE reads, TCRdb lists one record per CDR3 protein. The sample records approximately 300,000 distinct CDR3 sequences, 6.5% to 10% being singletons. The source material was blood, either unsorted or a sorted T cell fraction (not recorded which). All receptors come from a male donor with ankylosing spondylitis.

This clonotype was seen many times. The chain links TRBV4-1 to TRBJ2-5, with D unresolved. The CDR3 has 13 residues. The germline V gene encodes CDR1 MGHRA and CDR2 YSYEKL. V was trimmed by 2 bases and J by 10 bases, leaving 14 bases between them. CDR3 DNA sequence: TGCGCCAGCAGCCAATTAGACCCTAAGCTCCAGTACTTC. Amino acids: CASSQLDPKLQYF.

This clonotype was seen at least ten times. V usage is TRBV27 and J usage is TRBJ2-1; TRBD2 agrees at 11 bases. The CDR3 spans 15 residues. Germline-derived CDR1 and CDR2 are MNHEY and SMNVEV (reference sequence). The V segment lost 2 bases and the J segment 8 bases; nucleotides outside the gene matches: 5. CDR3 DNA: TGTGCCAGCAGTTTAAGGCTAGCGGGAGGTTATGAGCAGTTCTTC. Residues: CASSLRLAGGYEQFF.

This clonotype came up many times. The chain joins TRBV11-2 to TRBJ2-7; D remains unclear. The CDR3 contains 14 residues. The V end lost 7 bases, the J end lost 3 bases, and 16 bases lay between the germline ends. In germline, CDR1 is SGHAT, CDR2 FQNNGV. CDR3: CASTSFREVYEQYF. The CDR3 coding sequence is TGTGCCAGCACCTCTTTCCGAGAGGTCTACGAGCAGTACTTC.

This clonotype was detected many times. The chain uses TRBV6-2 or TRBV6-3 and TRBJ1-1; no clear D gene. Germline CDR1 and CDR2: MNHEY and SVGEGT. This CDR3 contains 15 residues. The V and J ends lost 2 bases and 5 bases respectively, with 15 bases between them. Written as DNA, the CDR3 is TGTGCCAGCAGTTACCTCTTGAATACTAGGACTGAAGCTTTCTTT. Protein: CASSYLLNTRTEAFF.

This clonotype was counted many times. This sequence joins TRBV24-1 and TRBJ2-1; D might be TRBD2 (5 bases). Per the germline V gene, CDR1 is KGHDR and CDR2 is SFDVKD. The CDR3 totals 13 residues. V lost 8 bases and J 9 bases, leaving 16 bases between the germline ends. The CDR3 loop is CATKGAVGSEQFF. The DNA for the CDR3 is TGTGCCACCAAGGGAGCGGTCGGGTCTGAGCAGTTCTTC.

This clonotype was counted a few times. This sequence joins TRBV30 and TRBJ2-7; no firm D call. Germline V gene lookup returns CDR1 GTSNPN and CDR2 SVGIG (reference sequence). The germline V and J ends were trimmed by 2 bases and 6 bases, with 11 bases remaining between them. There are 12 residues in the CDR3. This chain's CDR3 is CAWSSRYSEQYF. The CDR3 DNA follows: TGTGCCTGGAGTAGTAGGTATAGCGAGCAGTACTTC.

This clonotype was counted at least ten times. The chain joins TRBV18 to TRBJ1-2, with unresolved D. The germline gives CDR1 KGHSH, CDR2 LQKENI. Trimming took 1 base from V and 2 from J, leaving 5 bases between them. The CDR3 covers 13 residues. CDR3 bases: TGTGCCAGCTCACCACGGGAAAACTATGGCTACACCTTC. The encoded protein is CASSPRENYGYTF.

This clonotype was found a few times. The rearrangement joins TRBV20-1 to TRBJ2-7; 12 nucleotides agree with TRBD2. Germline CDR1 is DFQATT and CDR2 is SNEGSKA (reference sequence). The V gene end was trimmed by 2 bases and the J gene end by 5 bases; junction bases not matched to a gene: 4. This CDR3 is built from 14 residues. CDR3: CSARTSGRFNEQYF. The CDR3 bases are TGCAGTGCTAGAACTAGCGGGAGGTTTAACGAGCAGTACTTC.

In this sample, this clonotype turned up a few times. CDR3 bases: TGCGCCAGCAGCTTGGGAGGGACTGCCTTAATGAATGAGCAGTTCTTC. Its protein is CASSLGGTALMNEQFF. This sequence joins TRBV5-1 and TRBJ2-1, with D perhaps TRBD2 (6 bases). This CDR3 region has 16 residues. Germline CDR1 SGHRS, CDR2 YFSETQ. V dropped 0 bases and J dropped 7 bases, with 17 bases sitting between them.

This clonotype came up many times. The chain combines TRBV7-2 with TRBJ2-3, with D possibly called TRBD1 or TRBD2 (5 bases each). The CDR3 runs to 15 residues. The germline V and J ends were trimmed by 4 bases and 2 bases, with 13 bases remaining between them. Germline V gene lookup returns CDR1 SGHTA and CDR2 FQGNSA. The CDR3 nucleotides read TGTGCCAGCAGCTCCGGGGCGAGATTCACAGATACGCAGTATTTT. Amino acids: CASSSGARFTDTQYF.

This clonotype occurred many times. The V and J genes are TRBV20-1 and TRBJ2-7, with D possibly being TRBD2 (6 bases). The germline V gene has CDR1 DFQATT and CDR2 SNEGSKA (reference sequence). This CDR3 has 12 amino acids. The V and J ends lost 1 base and 6 bases respectively, with 10 bases between them. The CDR3: CSARGPSVEQYF. CDR3 nucleotides: TGCAGTGCTAGAGGGCCTAGCGTCGAGCAGTACTTC.

This clonotype was detected ten times or more. The chain joins TRBV15 to TRBJ2-4; the match to TRBD2 covers 7 bases. CDR1 and CDR2 from the germline V gene are LNHNV and YYDKDF (reference sequence). V trimming: 0 bases; J trimming: 7 bases; junction bases outside the gene matches: 6. CDR3 size: 15 residues. CDR3 protein: CATSRDGRGMNIQYF. The DNA of the CDR3 is TGTGCCACCAGCAGAGACGGGCGGGGGATGAACATTCAGTACTTC.